Following are 27 T cell receptor beta chains from one sample sequenced in a study of technical replicates of blood from several donors. Profiled with immunoSEQ multiplex PCR; TCRdb holds only in-frame clones, not every one. The sample records about 81,000 clones, roughly 96% being singletons. The specimen sequenced was T cells isolated from PBMCs. The origin of the receptors is a human donor in good health.

V usage is TRBV5-4 and J usage is TRBJ2-7, with 8 bases fitting TRBD2. Germline CDR1 is SGHNT and CDR2 is YYREEE (reference sequence). The junction had 8 bases not matched to a gene; V was cut back by 0 bases and J by 6 bases. The CDR3 sequence is 15 residues long. As DNA, the CDR3 is TGTGCCAGCAGCTTGGGTGGGCTAGCGGGTCTCGAGCAGTACTTC. It yields the protein CASSLGGLAGLEQYF.

This clone was counted once. This sequence joins TRBV7-3 and TRBJ2-3; unclear D gene. Per the germline V gene, CDR1 is SGHTA and CDR2 is FQGTGA. The CDR3 loop spans 14 amino acids. Trimming took off 2 bases at V and 1 base at J, with 7 bases between the two ends. The DNA of the CDR3 is TGTGCCAGCAGCTTATCTCCGGGCACAGATACGCAGTATTTT. Protein sequence: CASSLSPGTDTQYF.

This chain links TRBV10-3 with TRBJ2-2, with 8 bases matching TRBD2. Trimming removed 7 bases from V and 4 bases from J; junction bases left unmatched: 8. Germline values: CDR1 ENHRY, CDR2 SYGVKD. CDR3 length: 15 amino acids. Here the CDR3 DNA reads TGTGCCATCACATCCGGGACTAGGGGCACCGGGGAGCTGTTTTTT. Protein product: CAITSGTRGTGELFF.

The CDR3, as DNA: TGCAGCGTTGGGGGCCAAGTCTACGAGCAGTACTTC. This gives the protein CSVGGQVYEQYF. The chain recombines TRBV29-1 with TRBJ2-7, with D tentatively TRBD1 (5 bases). Trimming stripped 4 bases from V and 3 bases from J, with 10 bases between. Per the germline V gene, CDR1 is SQVTM and CDR2 is ANQGSEA. The CDR3 loop spans 12 amino acids.

The chain couples TRBV29-1 to TRBJ2-1; 9 nucleotides align to TRBD1. Germline V gene sequence: CDR1 SQVTM, CDR2 ANQGSEA. With 7 bases clipped from V and 8 bases from J, the junction kept 6 bases outside the gene matches. CDR3 length: 12 amino acids. CDR3 nucleotides: TGCAGCGCCCCGACAGGGGGTCATGAGCAGTTCTTC. This encodes CSAPTGGHEQFF.

The chain has TRBV5-6 and TRBJ1-2, with D perhaps TRBD1 (5 bases). Trimming stripped 6 bases from V and 0 bases from J, with 12 bases between. Looked up from germline, CDR1 is SGHDT and CDR2 is YYEEEE. This CDR3 is built from 14 residues. The CDR3, as DNA: TGTGCCAGCAAGGAGACAGCGACTAACTATGGCTACACCTTC. Translated, it gives CASKETATNYGYTF.

V gene TRBV29-1 combines with J gene TRBJ2-7; TRBD2 aligns across 7 bases. The CDR3 is made up of 14 amino acids. Per the germline V gene, CDR1 is SQVTM and CDR2 is ANQGSEA. V gave up 4 bases and J gave up 7 bases; unmatched junction bases: 13. The CDR3 coding sequence is TGCAGCGTTGCGGGGGGTATCCACGCAATTGAGCAGTACTTC. It is translated as CSVAGGIHAIEQYF.

The chain is built from TRBV11-3 and TRBJ2-5; TRBD2 matches 7 bases. The junction had 2 bases not matched to a gene; V was cut back by 2 bases and J by 2 bases. Germline V gene sequence: CDR1 SGHNT, CDR2 YENEEA. CDR3 length equals 14 residues. CDR3 DNA: TGTGCCAGCAGCTTACGGGGACTACAAGAGACCCAGTACTTC. Translation: CASSLRGLQETQYF.

The chain uses TRBV11-3 and TRBJ1-2; 11 bases fit TRBD1. The CDR3 totals 17 residues. V lost 0 bases to trimming and J lost 4 bases; unmatched junction nucleotides: 7. Looked up from germline, CDR1 is SGHNT and CDR2 is YENEEA. The CDR3, as DNA: TGTGCCAGCAGCTTAGATCTAGGGACAGGGGGATCCTATGGCTACACCTTC. Its translation: CASSLDLGTGGSYGYTF.

CDR3 amino acids: CSDTGLENTEAFF. CDR3 DNA sequence: TGCAGCGACACCGGGTTGGAGAACACTGAAGCTTTCTTT. The chain has TRBV29-1 and TRBJ1-1; D gene ambiguous. V gave up 7 bases and J gave up 1 base, with 13 bases separating them. This CDR3 is built from 13 residues. Per the germline V gene, CDR1 is SQVTM and CDR2 is ANQGSEA. Full variable domain (remainder filled in from reference TRBV29-1 and TRBJ1-1): SAVISQKPSRDICQRGTSLTIQCQVDSQVTMMFWYRQQPGQSLTLIATANQGSEATYESGFVIDKFPISRPNLTFSTLTVSNMSPEDSSIYLCSDTGLENTEAFFGQGTRLTVV.

J is TRBJ1-1 and V is TRBV7-6; D ambiguous. This CDR3 has 15 amino acids. CDR1 is SGHVS, CDR2 FNYEAQ, per germline. V gave up 5 bases and J gave up 2 bases, with 15 bases separating them. The CDR3 spells CASSTLAPLNTEAFF. The CDR3, as DNA: TGTGCCAGCAGCACCCTAGCACCTTTAAACACTGAAGCTTTCTTT.

The genes are TRBV21-1 and TRBJ2-1; the DNA was not used to check the table's D call, TRBD1. TRBV21-1 is labeled a pseudogene. The CDR3 contains 20 residues. This chain's CDR3 is CASSKALSQQGRDTFNEQFF. The CDR3 coding sequence is TGTGCCAGCAGCAAAGCGCTAAGTCAACAGGGTAGGGATACCTTCAATGAGCAGTTCTTC.

The rearrangement uses TRBV30 and TRBJ2-2, with D unresolved. Germline CDR1 reads GTSNPN; CDR2 reads SVGIG (reference sequence). The CDR3 consists of 13 residues. Trimming shortened V by 2 bases and J by 2 bases, and 6 bases separated the two germline ends. The CDR3 region has the DNA TGTGCCTGGAGTCCCCTTAACACCGGGGAGCTGTTTTTT. Amino acids: CAWSPLNTGELFF.

J is TRBJ2-2 and V is TRBV7-8; the match to TRBD2 covers 7 bases. CDR1 is SGHVS, CDR2 FQNEAQ, per germline. The V segment lost 5 bases and the J segment 4 bases; nucleotides outside the gene matches: 10. The CDR3 totals 16 residues. This chain's CDR3 is CASSLGGTLTTGELFF. CDR3 bases: TGTGCCAGCAGCCTGGGGGGGACTCTCACCACCGGGGAGCTGTTTTTT.

The V gene is TRBV19, the J gene TRBJ1-4, with a possible D match to TRBD1 (5 bases). Trimming pared 4 bases from V and 8 bases from J, leaving 14 bases between. Germline lookup yields CDR1 LNHDA and CDR2 SQIVND (reference sequence). The CDR3 extends over 14 amino acids. CDR3 sequence: CASSRQPIGEKLFF. The CDR3 DNA sequence: TGTGCCAGTAGTAGACAGCCAATAGGAGAAAAACTGTTTTTT.

V usage is TRBV2 and J usage is TRBJ2-5, with TRBD1 matching 7 bases. Trimming cost V 3 bases and J 5 bases; bases outside gene matches: 6. The germline gives CDR1 SNHLY, CDR2 FYNNEI. The CDR3 is made up of 14 amino acids. CDR3 loop: CASSDMGQRETQYF. In DNA form, the CDR3 reads TGTGCCAGCAGTGATATGGGACAGAGGGAGACCCAGTACTTC.

The V and J genes are TRBV7-9 and TRBJ2-5; 14 nucleotides line up with TRBD2. The length of the CDR3 is 16 residues. V was pared by 4 bases and J by 1 base, with 2 bases of the junction left unmatched. Germline V gene lookup returns CDR1 SEHNR and CDR2 FQNEAQ (reference sequence). The CDR3 loop is CASSSGLAGAQETQYF. The DNA of the CDR3 is TGTGCCAGCAGCTCGGGACTAGCGGGAGCCCAAGAGACCCAGTACTTC.

The chain is built from TRBV29-1 and TRBJ2-2, with TRBD2 matching over 9 bases. Trimming at V came to 4 bases and at J to 4 bases, leaving 7 bases not matched to a gene. CDR1 is SQVTM, CDR2 ANQGSEA, per germline. The CDR3 runs to 15 residues. CDR3 coding DNA: TGCAGCGTTGGCGGTAGCGGGAGATTCACCGGGGAGCTGTTTTTT. Translated: CSVGGSGRFTGELFF.

The chain joins TRBV5-1 to TRBJ1-5, with D perhaps TRBD1 (5 bases). Trimming removed 4 bases from V and 7 bases from J, with 12 bases in between. The CDR3 totals 13 residues. Germline V gene data show CDR1 as SGHRS and CDR2 as YFSETQ. DNA for the CDR3: TGCGCCAGCAGCCCTACAGGTTCCCAGCCCCAGCATTTT. Translating gives CASSPTGSQPQHF.

The CDR3, as DNA: TGTGCCAGCAGCTTTGGTACCAGAAGGGGCTCCTATAATTCACCCCTCCACTTT. Protein product: CASSFGTRRGSYNSPLHF. The chain has TRBV5-6 and TRBJ1-6; D possibly corresponds to TRBD1 (5 bases). This CDR3 is built from 18 residues. The V end lost 2 bases, the J end lost 0 bases, and 15 bases lay between the germline ends. The germline gives CDR1 SGHDT, CDR2 YYEEEE.

This chain links TRBV6-5 with TRBJ1-1; no clear D. V gave up 0 bases and J gave up 6 bases, with 8 bases separating them. Per germline, CDR1 MNHEY and CDR2 SVGAGI. CDR3 size: 13 residues. This CDR3 is CASSYSAGAEAFF. Written as DNA, the CDR3 is TGTGCCAGCAGTTACTCGGCGGGAGCTGAAGCTTTCTTT.

This chain uses TRBV2 with TRBJ1-3; a weak D match, TRBD1 (6 bases). Trimming took 5 bases from V and 4 from J, leaving 12 bases between them. Germline CDR1 is SNHLY and CDR2 is FYNNEI. CDR3 length: 14 amino acids. CDR3 amino acids: CASSTQGYGNTIYF. CDR3 sequence (DNA): TGTGCCAGCAGTACTCAGGGGTACGGAAACACCATATATTTT.

The rearrangement joins TRBV5-1 to TRBJ1-2; D is perhaps TRBD1 (6 bases). CDR3 length equals 14 residues. The germline V gene has CDR1 SGHRS and CDR2 YFSETQ. Trimming removed 7 bases from V and 7 bases from J, with 20 bases in between. The CDR3 spells CASQLGAGASGYTF. The CDR3 nucleotides read TGCGCCAGCCAGCTTGGAGCAGGGGCGAGTGGCTACACCTTC.

The genes are TRBV7-9 and TRBJ2-5; perhaps TRBD2 as D (5 bases). Germline CDR1 and CDR2: SEHNR and FQNEAQ (reference sequence). CDR3 length: 19 amino acids. Trimming removed 5 bases at V and 0 bases at J, with 25 bases between. Here the CDR3 DNA reads TGTGCCAGCAGCCTAGATGAACAGAAATGGACGGGGTACCAAGAGACCCAGTACTTC. It encodes CASSLDEQKWTGYQETQYF.

This clone was recorded a few times. The V gene is TRBV6-5, the J gene TRBJ1-1; D uncertain. V lost 2 bases to trimming and J lost 1 base, with 5 bases between them. The CDR3 runs 13 residues. Germline assignment: CDR1 MNHEY and CDR2 SVGAGI. For the CDR3, the DNA is TGTGCCAGCAGTTACGGGCAGAACACTGAAGCTTTCTTT. Translating gives CASSYGQNTEAFF.

The chain carries TRBV2 and TRBJ1-5; TRBD1 matches at 7 bases. The V gene end was trimmed by 6 bases and the J gene end by 3 bases; junction bases not matched to a gene: 8. This CDR3 has 15 residues. Germline CDR1 is SNHLY and CDR2 is FYNNEI. The CDR3 coding sequence is TGTGCCAGCAGCCTGGGACAGAAACCCAATCAGCCCCAGCATTTT. Translated: CASSLGQKPNQPQHF.

The chain combines TRBV28 with TRBJ2-2; 8 nucleotides align to TRBD2. This CDR3 is built from 16 residues. Germline CDR1 MDHEN, CDR2 SYDVKM. With 4 bases clipped from V and 3 bases from J, the junction kept 7 bases outside the gene matches. The CDR3 DNA reads as TGTGCCAGCAGTTCCTTCCAAGCGGGAGACACCGGGGAGCTGTTTTTT. It codes for CASSSFQAGDTGELFF. Complete variable domain (other parts from reference TRBV28 and TRBJ2-2): DVKVTQSSRYLVKRTGEKVFLECVQDMDHENMFWYRQDPGLGLRLIYFSYDVKMKEKGDIPEGYSVSREKKERFSLILESASTNQTSMYLCASSSFQAGDTGELFFGEGSRLTVL.